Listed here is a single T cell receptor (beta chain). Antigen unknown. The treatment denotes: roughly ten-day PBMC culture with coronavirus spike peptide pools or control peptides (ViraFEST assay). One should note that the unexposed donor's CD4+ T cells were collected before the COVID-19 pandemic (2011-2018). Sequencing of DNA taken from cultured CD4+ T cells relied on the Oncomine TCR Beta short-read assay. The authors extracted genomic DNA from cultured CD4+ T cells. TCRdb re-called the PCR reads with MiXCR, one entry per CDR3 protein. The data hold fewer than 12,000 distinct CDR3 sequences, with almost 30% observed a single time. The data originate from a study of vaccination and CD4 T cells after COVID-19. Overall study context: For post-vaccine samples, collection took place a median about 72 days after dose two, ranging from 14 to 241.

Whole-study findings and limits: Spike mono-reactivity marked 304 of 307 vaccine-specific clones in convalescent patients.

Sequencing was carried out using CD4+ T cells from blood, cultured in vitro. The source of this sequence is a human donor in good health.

The CDR3 spells CSAEGPLMTSGFGQYF. For the CDR3, the DNA is TGCAGTGCTGAAGGGCCACTCATGACTAGCGGGTTCGGGCAGTACTTC. The chain links TRBV20-1 to TRBJ2-7; 10 bases are shared with TRBD2. CDR1 is DFQATT and CDR2 is SNEGSKA in the germline V gene (reference sequence). The CDR3 covers 16 residues. Trimming at V came to 5 bases and at J to 9 bases, leaving 19 bases not matched to a gene.